Presented here are 24 T cell receptor beta chains from one specimen sequenced in a study of chemoradiotherapy in HPV16-positive cancers (dated by TCRdb to the early 2020s). Libraries were built with the immunoSEQ multiplex PCR assay. TCRdb provides this immuneACCESS table in a form limited to in-frame rearrangements. Some clones are lacking; in checked studies, under half of them reflect an unresolved V gene, and why the rest are absent is not known. The sample has 2,000 to 3,000 clones on record, around 81% of them singletons. Jointly, the top ten make up 35% to 45% of the sample. The material sequenced was tumor tissue, taken from a patient who underwent chemoradiotherapy. The receptors stem from a human donor with HPV-associated anogenital cancer.

This clone was detected once. The gene calls are TRBV27 and TRBJ2-7; D is possibly TRBD1 (6 bases). Trimming took 6 bases from V and 3 from J, leaving 21 bases between them. Germline assignment: CDR1 MNHEY and CDR2 SMNVEV (reference sequence). This CDR3 comprises 16 residues. The CDR3 loop reads CASRAPGASRVYEQYF. The CDR3 DNA sequence: TGTGCCAGCAGGGCTCCAGGGGCGTCGCGGGTCTACGAGCAGTACTTC.

The J gene is TRBJ2-5, the V gene TRBV5-4; perhaps TRBD2 as D (5 bases). CDR3 length: 14 amino acids. Germline V gives CDR1 SGHNT, CDR2 YYREEE (reference sequence). V shed 0 bases and J shed 0 bases, with 6 bases lying between them. As DNA, the CDR3 is TGTGCCAGCAGCTTGGCGGGGTACCAAGAGACCCAGTACTTC. Translated, it gives CASSLAGYQETQYF.

V usage is TRBV30 and J usage is TRBJ2-5; TRBD1 might be the D (5 bases). The germline V and J ends were trimmed by 1 base and 5 bases, with 8 bases remaining between them. In germline, CDR1 is GTSNPN, CDR2 SVGIG (reference sequence). The length of the CDR3 is 12 residues. DNA for the CDR3: TGTGCCTGGAGTGGACAGTGGGAGACCCAGTACTTC. Its protein product is CAWSGQWETQYF.

The rearrangement links TRBV27 to TRBJ1-2, with TRBD1 as a possible D gene (6 bases). The CDR3 contains 12 residues. The germline gives CDR1 MNHEY, CDR2 SMNVEV (reference sequence). With 3 bases removed from V and 8 bases from J, the gap between germline ends came to 10 bases. Here the CDR3 reads CASSFAGGGYTF. CDR3 in DNA: TGTGCCAGCAGTTTCGCGGGGGGCGGCTACACCTTC.

J is TRBJ1-4 and V is TRBV5-5; D ambiguous. Germline loops: CDR1 SGHKS, CDR2 YYEKEE (reference sequence). The CDR3 is made up of 13 amino acids. Trimming removed 0 bases at V and 8 bases at J, with 8 bases between. The CDR3 DNA reads TGTGCCAGCAGCTTGGGTCTGGGGGAAAAACTGTTTTTT. It yields the protein CASSLGLGEKLFF. Supplemented by reference TRBV5-5 and TRBJ1-4, the full variable domain reads DAGVTQSPTHLIKTRGQQVTLRCSPISGHKSVSWYQQVLGQGPQFIFQYYEKEERGRGNFPDRFSARQFPNYSSELNVNALLLGDSALYLCASSLGLGEKLFFGSGTQLSVL.

The chain employs TRBV4-2 and TRBJ2-7; 11 positions match TRBD2. The CDR3 has 18 amino acids. V lost 4 bases, J lost 0 bases, and 11 bases stayed unmatched. The V gene's germline CDR1 is LGHNA and CDR2 YNFKEQ. CDR3 coding DNA: TGTGCCAGCAGCCGCACCACCGGGACTAGCGGAGACTCCTACGAGCAGTACTTC. Translated: CASSRTTGTSGDSYEQYF.

The V and J genes are TRBV27 and TRBJ2-3; D might be TRBD1 or TRBD2, each matching 5 bases. The CDR3 has 15 amino acids. Trimming left V 2 bases short and J 1 base short, with 10 bases between. In germline, CDR1 is MNHEY, CDR2 SMNVEV (reference sequence). The DNA for the CDR3 is TGTGCCAGCAGTTTAGAGGGGTTGGGCACAGATACGCAGTATTTT. Residues: CASSLEGLGTDTQYF.

This chain links TRBV9 with TRBJ2-7, with 7 bases identical to TRBD2. CDR3 length: 12 amino acids. Germline trimming cut 0 bases from V and 7 bases from J; bases unmatched to any gene: 1. The germline V gene has CDR1 SGDLS and CDR2 YYNGEE. The DNA for the CDR3 is TGTGCCAGCAGCGTAGGGGGGGGAGAGCAGTACTTC. Its protein is CASSVGGGEQYF. The full variable domain, in which reference TRBV9 and TRBJ2-7 provide the parts outside the CDR3, is DSGVTQTPKHLITATGQRVTLRCSPRSGDLSVYWYQQSLDQGLQFLIQYYNGEERAKGNILERFSAQQFPDLHSELNLSSLELGDSALYFCASSVGGGEQYFGPGTRLTVT.

This clone qualifies as large. The V gene is TRBV5-1, the J gene TRBJ1-2, with 8 positions matching TRBD1. Germline-derived CDR1 and CDR2 are SGHRS and YFSETQ. Trimming at V came to 2 bases and at J to 0 bases, leaving 9 bases not matched to a gene. This CDR3 is 17 amino acids long. This CDR3 reads CASSFRVRGHANYGYTF. The CDR3 DNA reads as TGCGCCAGCAGCTTCCGGGTCAGGGGGCATGCTAACTATGGCTACACCTTC.

The chain carries TRBV7-8 and TRBJ1-5; D unresolved. Trimming stripped 1 base from V and 7 bases from J, with 17 bases between. The CDR3 loop spans 16 amino acids. CDR1 and CDR2 (germline): SGHVS, FQNEAQ. The CDR3 sequence: CASSLGFEGWGQPQHF. Here the CDR3 DNA reads TGTGCCAGCAGCTTAGGTTTCGAAGGTTGGGGACAGCCCCAGCATTTT.

The V gene is TRBV5-1, the J gene TRBJ2-3; 7 bases match TRBD1. Per the germline V gene, CDR1 is SGHRS and CDR2 is YFSETQ. The trim removed 4 bases at V and 5 bases at J, leaving 7 bases unmatched. The CDR3 has 14 residues. The chain's CDR3 is CASSTTGLEDTQYF. CDR3 bases: TGCGCCAGCAGCACGACAGGGTTGGAAGATACGCAGTATTTT. The full variable domain, rest sourced from reference TRBV5-1 and TRBJ2-3, is KAGVTQTPRYLIKTRGQQVTLSCSPISGHRSVSWYQQTPGQGLQFLFEYFSETQRNKGNFPGRFSGRQFSNSRSEMNVSTLELGDSALYLCASSTTGLEDTQYFGPGTRLTVL.

The chain employs TRBV2 and TRBJ1-1, with D perhaps TRBD1 (6 bases). The CDR3 runs to 15 residues. Trimming pared 6 bases from V and 2 bases from J, leaving 16 bases between. In germline, CDR1 is SNHLY, CDR2 FYNNEI. For the CDR3, the DNA is TGTGCCAGCAGGGTGGAGGGACAACTTAACACTGAAGCTTTCTTT. Protein product: CASRVEGQLNTEAFF.

The rearrangement uses TRBV28 and TRBJ2-7, with 12 bases aligning to TRBD2. Trimming at V came to 3 bases and at J to 1 base, leaving 4 bases not matched to a gene. The CDR3 is made up of 16 amino acids. The V gene's germline CDR1 is MDHEN and CDR2 SYDVKM. This CDR3 reads CASSFRGLAGSYEQYF. For the CDR3, the DNA is TGTGCCAGCAGTTTCAGGGGACTAGCGGGTTCCTACGAGCAGTACTTC.

The chain is built from TRBV7-2 and TRBJ2-3, with D tentatively TRBD2 (6 bases). Trimming cost V 0 bases and J 3 bases, with 10 bases left between them. Germline V CDR1 and CDR2: SGHTA, FQGNSA. This CDR3 has 15 residues. The chain's CDR3 is CASSLARDLTDTQYF. CDR3 DNA: TGTGCCAGCAGCTTAGCCCGGGACTTAACAGATACGCAGTATTTT.

This sequence joins TRBV27 and TRBJ1-1; maybe TRBD1 (5 bases). The CDR3 is made up of 15 amino acids. V lost 8 bases, J lost 4 bases, and 20 bases lay in between. Germline loops: CDR1 MNHEY, CDR2 SMNVEV (reference sequence). The CDR3, as DNA: TGTGCCAGCCGCTGGGACTCTCGCATCGGCACTGAAGCTTTCTTT. This translates into CASRWDSRIGTEAFF.

This sequence joins TRBV7-2 and TRBJ1-6; unclear D gene. Trimming pared 1 base from V and 7 bases from J, leaving 8 bases between. Per the germline V gene, CDR1 is SGHTA and CDR2 is FQGNSA. The CDR3 consists of 14 residues. The CDR3 protein is CASSLGGVNSPLHF. In nucleotides, the CDR3 is TGTGCCAGCAGCTTAGGTGGGGTGAATTCACCCCTCCACTTT.

V is TRBV7-2 and J is TRBJ2-2; a weak D match, TRBD1 (5 bases). This CDR3 comprises 15 residues. Deletions cut 2 bases from V and 6 bases from J, with 13 bases between. Per the germline V gene, CDR1 is SGHTA and CDR2 is FQGNSA. Here the CDR3 DNA reads TGTGCCAGCAGCTTAATGCAGGGAATATCCGGGGAGCTGTTTTTT. It encodes CASSLMQGISGELFF. The variable domain in full, with the rest retrieved from reference TRBV7-2 and TRBJ2-2, is GAGVSQSPSNKVTEKGKDVELRCDPISGHTALYWYRQSLGQGLEFLIYFQGNSAPDKSGLPSDRFSAERTGGSVSTLTIQRTQQEDSAVYLCASSLMQGISGELFFGEGSRLTVL.

This chain joins TRBV13 and TRBJ2-3, with D perhaps matching TRBD2 (6 bases). V lost 0 bases and J lost 0, with 7 bases in between. CDR3 length: 15 residues. Germline CDR1 is PRHDT and CDR2 is FYEKMQ (reference sequence). The chain's CDR3 is CASSLGRGSTDTQYF. In nucleotides, the CDR3 is TGTGCCAGCAGCTTAGGGCGGGGAAGCACAGATACGCAGTATTTT.

The CDR3 loop is CASSQEGQFSEAFF. CDR3 nucleotides: TGTGCCAGCAGCCAAGAGGGACAGTTTTCTGAAGCTTTCTTT. V and J are TRBV5-5 and TRBJ1-1, with 7 nucleotides matching TRBD1. V dropped 4 bases and J dropped 6; count of bases not matched to a gene: 9. Germline values: CDR1 SGHKS, CDR2 YYEKEE (reference sequence). The CDR3 loop spans 14 amino acids.

This clone counts as large. The rearrangement joins TRBV12-5 to TRBJ2-3, with D possibly being TRBD1 (6 bases). This CDR3 comprises 14 residues. Trimming took 6 bases from V and 4 from J, leaving 14 bases between them. Germline V gene lookup returns CDR1 LGHNT and CDR2 FRNRAP. CDR3 DNA sequence: TGTGCTAGTGGCCCCGGGCAGGGGTCAGATACGCAGTATTTT. Residues: CASGPGQGSDTQYF. Full variable domain (missing parts from reference TRBV12-5 and TRBJ2-3): DARVTQTPRHKVTEMGQEVTMRCQPILGHNTVFWYRQTMMQGLELLAYFRNRAPLDDSGMPKDRFSAEMPDATLATLKIQPSEPRDSAVYFCASGPGQGSDTQYFGPGTRLTVL.

V is TRBV9 and J is TRBJ2-3; D not certain. Germline V gene data show CDR1 as SGDLS and CDR2 as YYNGEE. This CDR3 has 15 amino acids. Deletions cut 2 bases from V and 6 bases from J, with 16 bases between. The CDR3 DNA reads as TGTGCCAGCAGCGTTACGGCAGCAAGCGAGGATACGCAGTATTTT. Its protein is CASSVTAASEDTQYF.

This sequence joins TRBV9 and TRBJ2-5; D possibly corresponds to TRBD1 (5 bases). The DNA end is more similar to TRBJ2-7, so the J call may be wrong. CDR1 SGDLS and CDR2 YYNGEE come from the germline V gene. The CDR3 spans 13 residues. The CDR3 DNA reads as TGTGCCAGCAGCGTCGACAGTACCTACGAGCAGTACTTC. Translated: CASSVDSTYEQYF.

The rearrangement joins TRBV7-6 to TRBJ2-2; possibly TRBD1 for D (5 bases). The length of the CDR3 is 16 residues. CDR1 and CDR2 (germline): SGHVS, FNYEAQ. V lost 2 bases and J lost 5, with 15 bases in between. CDR3 nucleotide sequence: TGTGCCAGCAGCTTAATCGGGCAGGGTGGTACCGGGGAGCTGTTTTTT. This translates into CASSLIGQGGTGELFF.

The genes are TRBV12-5 and TRBJ2-3, with D possibly being TRBD2 (5 bases). Trimming cost V 3 bases and J 2 bases, with 12 bases left between them. Looked up from germline, CDR1 is LGHNT and CDR2 is FRNRAP. CDR3 size: 15 residues. Here the CDR3 reads CASGLSSDYTDTQYF. For the CDR3, the DNA is TGTGCTAGTGGTTTATCGAGCGACTACACAGATACGCAGTATTTT.